Below are 20 T cell receptor beta chains sequenced from a single sample in a study of blood T cell repertoires in COVID-19. Sequencing was performed with immunoSEQ multiplex PCR; in TCRdb, only in-frame clones are kept and a portion is missing. This sample has about 130,000 clones; around 81% occur once, and the top ten carry approximately 18%. The sequenced sample consisted of peripheral blood. The receptors come from a man aged 30-40 years with COVID-19, enrolled during active disease.

The chain combines TRBV5-1 with TRBJ2-2, with 7 nucleotides matching TRBD1. The CDR3 totals 14 residues. Germline V gene data show CDR1 as SGHRS and CDR2 as YFSETQ. V gave up 7 bases and J gave up 1 base; unmatched junction bases: 4. The CDR3 nucleotides are TGCGCCAGCTCCCGGGACAGGAACACCGGGGAGCTGTTTTTT. It codes for CASSRDRNTGELFF.

This clone has only a few counts. The gene calls are TRBV6-1 and TRBJ2-1; 8 bases match TRBD2. V gave up 2 bases and J gave up 0 bases; unmatched junction bases: 0. The CDR3 is 15 residues long. Germline V lookup: CDR1 MNHNS, CDR2 SASEGT. The DNA of the CDR3 is TGTGCCAGCAGTGAACTAGCGGGCTCCTACAATGAGCAGTTCTTC. It specifies CASSELAGSYNEQFF.

CDR3 region: CASSPPLGETQYF. The CDR3 DNA reads TGTGCCAGCAGTCCCCCTCTAGGAGAGACCCAGTACTTC. This sequence joins TRBV6-5 and TRBJ2-5, with D unresolved. The V gene's germline CDR1 is MNHEY and CDR2 SVGAGI. There are 13 residues in the CDR3. Trimming shortened V by 5 bases and J by 4 bases, and 11 bases separated the two germline ends.

The V gene is TRBV27, the J gene TRBJ1-6; TRBD1 might be the D (6 bases). Trimming took 2 bases from V and 6 from J, leaving 11 bases between them. The germline CDR1 and CDR2 sequences are MNHEY and SMNVEV (reference sequence). This CDR3 region has 15 residues. Here the CDR3 reads CASSLGGAANSPLHF. CDR3 bases: TGTGCCAGCAGTTTAGGGGGGGCTGCTAATTCACCCCTCCACTTT.

This clone showed up just once. The genes are TRBV4-1 and TRBJ1-5; D gene ambiguous. Trimming cost V 4 bases and J 2 bases, with 15 bases left between them. CDR1 and CDR2 from the germline V gene are MGHRA and YSYEKL. The CDR3 covers 16 residues. The CDR3 bases are TGCGCCAGCAGCCCGAGTCCCTCTGGAGGCAATCAGCCCCAGCATTTT. It specifies CASSPSPSGGNQPQHF.

The chain couples TRBV6-9 to TRBJ1-1; D is possibly TRBD1 (6 bases). Germline CDR1 reads MNHGY; CDR2 reads SVAAGI. Trimming cost V 11 bases and J 4 bases, with 17 bases left between them. This CDR3 has 13 amino acids. The DNA for the CDR3 is TGTGCCTGCAACAGGGATATGGGCACTGAAGCTTTCTTT. This codes for CACNRDMGTEAFF.

The CDR3 here is CASSPGLAGAPTDTQYF. The CDR3 DNA reads TGTGCCAGCAGCCCAGGACTAGCGGGGGCCCCGACAGATACGCAGTATTTT. The chain carries TRBV7-2 and TRBJ2-3; 13 nucleotides line up with TRBD2. The CDR3 spans 17 residues. CDR1 is SGHTA, CDR2 FQGNSA, per germline. The V and J ends lost 5 bases and 3 bases, in that order; junction bases with no gene match: 8.

This chain joins TRBV29-1 and TRBJ1-4; no clear D gene. This CDR3 region has 14 residues. V was pared by 6 bases and J by 4 bases, with 15 bases between. Germline CDR1 is SQVTM and CDR2 is ANQGSEA. CDR3 loop: CSVVGQEGNEKLFF. The CDR3 DNA reads as TGCAGCGTGGTTGGCCAGGAGGGTAATGAAAAACTGTTTTTT.

The rearrangement joins TRBV19 to TRBJ1-5, with TRBD1 as a possible D gene (5 bases). Germline V gives CDR1 LNHDA, CDR2 SQIVND (reference sequence). The CDR3 is made up of 14 amino acids. Trimming shortened V by 7 bases and J by 0 bases, and 10 bases separated the two germline ends. In nucleotides, the CDR3 is TGTGCCAGTATGGGGCAGTATAGCAATCAGCCCCAGCATTTT. Its translation: CASMGQYSNQPQHF.

The chain is built from TRBV7-9 and TRBJ1-6; 7 bases match TRBD1. This CDR3 has 15 residues. Germline CDR1 reads SEHNR; CDR2 reads FQNEAQ (reference sequence). V gave up 5 bases and J gave up 7 bases; unmatched junction bases: 8. The CDR3 protein is CASSPPDRSNSPLHF. The CDR3 DNA follows: TGTGCCAGCAGCCCGCCGGACAGGTCAAATTCACCCCTCCACTTT.

The chain uses TRBV30 and TRBJ2-3; 8 nucleotides line up with TRBD2. CDR1 is GTSNPN and CDR2 is SVGIG in the germline V gene (reference sequence). This CDR3 spans 14 amino acids. V was clipped by 0 bases and J by 6 bases; unmatched bases: 5. The CDR3 here is CAWSVKAGVDTQYF. CDR3 bases: TGTGCCTGGAGTGTAAAAGCGGGGGTGGATACGCAGTATTTT.

The chain has TRBV7-9 and TRBJ1-6; tentatively, D is TRBD1 (6 bases). Germline CDR1 reads SEHNR; CDR2 reads FQNEAQ (reference sequence). The CDR3 spans 14 residues. V was trimmed by 5 bases and J by 10 bases, leaving 15 bases between them. The CDR3 nucleotides are TGTGCCAGCAGCCCACAGGGTGGATACTCACCCCTCCACTTT. Translating gives CASSPQGGYSPLHF.

This chain uses TRBV28 with TRBJ2-1, with a tentative D call TRBD2 (5 bases). The CDR3 spans 21 residues. Germline CDR1 is MDHEN and CDR2 is SYDVKM. V shed 0 bases and J shed 0 bases, with 24 bases lying between them. CDR3 sequence reads: CASSLWPGFALTNSSYNEQFF. DNA for the CDR3: TGTGCCAGCAGTTTATGGCCGGGATTCGCACTCACTAACAGCTCCTACAATGAGCAGTTCTTC.

V is TRBV7-2 and J is TRBJ1-1; possible D gene TRBD1, 6 bases. The CDR3 is made up of 14 amino acids. Trimming took 3 bases from V and 4 from J, leaving 12 bases between them. Per germline, CDR1 SGHTA and CDR2 FQGNSA. This CDR3 reads CASSFTGFSTEAFF. The CDR3 DNA reads as TGTGCCAGCAGCTTCACAGGGTTTAGCACTGAAGCTTTCTTT.

The genes are TRBV9 and TRBJ2-5, with TRBD2 matching over 14 bases. The CDR3 is made up of 16 amino acids. Trimming removed 2 bases from V and 4 bases from J; junction bases left unmatched: 4. Germline-derived CDR1 and CDR2 are SGDLS and YYNGEE. Written as DNA, the CDR3 is TGTGCCAGCAGCGTGACTAGCGGGAGGGCAGGAGAGACCCAGTACTTC. Encoded protein: CASSVTSGRAGETQYF. The variable domain in full, completed from reference TRBV9 and TRBJ2-5, reads DSGVTQTPKHLITATGQRVTLRCSPRSGDLSVYWYQQSLDQGLQFLIQYYNGEERAKGNILERFSAQQFPDLHSELNLSSLELGDSALYFCASSVTSGRAGETQYFGPGTRLLVL.

To note about this clone: Sequence at one end of the junction differs from germline and may be a read error. This chain joins TRBV6-5 and TRBJ1-4; weak D call: TRBD1 (6 bases). This CDR3 is 14 amino acids long. Germline V lookup: CDR1 MNHEY, CDR2 SVGAGI. CDR3 coding DNA: TGTGCCAGCAGTTACGTCCCGGGACATGAGAAACTGTTTTTT. It specifies CASSYVPGHEKLFF.

J is TRBJ1-1 and V is TRBV4-1; 7 nucleotides match TRBD1. CDR1 MGHRA and CDR2 YSYEKL come from the germline V gene. The junction had 3 bases not matched to a gene; V was cut back by 4 bases and J by 4 bases. CDR3 length equals 13 residues. Here the CDR3 DNA reads TGCGCCAGCAGCCGGGGACAGCTCACTGAAGCTTTCTTT. Protein: CASSRGQLTEAFF.

This clone was seen a single time. The chain has TRBV6-2 or TRBV6-3 and TRBJ2-3; TRBD2 matches at 10 bases. The CDR3 totals 15 residues. Germline V gene data show CDR1 as MNHEY and CDR2 as SVGEGT. Trimming took 5 bases from V and 2 from J; bases not matched to a gene: 4. The CDR3 region is CASSKTSGPTDTQYF. CDR3 DNA sequence: TGTGCCAGCAGTAAGACTAGCGGGCCCACAGATACGCAGTATTTT.

Concerning this clone itself: An end of the junction differs from the germline gene, which may be a read error. The chain employs TRBV12-3 or TRBV12-4 and TRBJ2-3; D possibly corresponds to TRBD2 (6 bases). The CDR3 consists of 13 residues. The CDR3 is CASSLGPGDRADF. CDR3 nucleotides: TGTGCCAGCAGTTTAGGCCCGGGGGACCGGGCGGATTTT.

This clone occurred a few times. As DNA, the CDR3 is TGTGCCAGCAGTTGGGACTCCAGGACGACCTACGAGCAGTACTTC. It translates to CASSWDSRTTYEQYF. V and J are TRBV6-5 and TRBJ2-7; tentative D call: TRBD2 (6 bases). Germline V lookup: CDR1 MNHEY, CDR2 SVGAGI. The germline V and J ends were trimmed by 4 bases and 2 bases, with 15 bases remaining between them. The CDR3 contains 15 residues.